In this sample, the clone carrying this TCR beta chain turned up once. A much larger clone differs from this one at a single base, so this may be a read error. The data belong to a study of immune heterogeneity within non-small cell lung tumors. It was a multiplex PCR that amplified TCR beta CDR3, with 32 V and 13 J primers. TCRdb reprocessed the multiplex PCR reads via MiXCR and lists one record per CDR3 protein. The sample contains roughly 10,000 distinct CDR3 sequences, 26% of which appear only once. This CDR3 contains 14 residues. V lost 8 bases, J lost 9 bases, and 10 bases stayed unmatched. Germline V gives CDR1 LNHNV, CDR2 YYDKDF (reference sequence). Per sample, approximately 600 ng of bulk tumor genomic DNA was the template used. Far-apart biopsies, several per primary tumor, were taken during surgery. It was patients with untreated, newly diagnosed non-small cell lung cancer who underwent curative surgery.

Sequenced sample: lung tumor tissue. The receptor was derived from a woman aged 50 to 65 with non-small cell lung cancer. The chain has TRBV15 and TRBJ2-1; 10 nucleotides align to TRBD2. The CDR3 coding sequence is TGTGCCACCGGCACTCTAGCGGGAGCATCTGAGCAGTTCTTC. Amino acids: CATGTLAGASEQFF.